The 14 T cell receptor beta chains presented below share a single source sample, sequenced in a study of T cells after yellow fever vaccination. Via MiXCR, TCRdb re-called the 5' RACE reads, giving one row per CDR3 protein. The sample lists approximately 330,000 distinct CDR3 sequences, about 4% occurring once. This specimen consisted of PBMCs, obtained 5 days after the yellow fever booster vaccination. These TCRs come from a young man who received the YFV17D yellow fever vaccine.

This clonotype was counted a few times. The chain links TRBV6-5 to TRBJ1-2; the D is unclear. Trimming shortened V by 2 bases and J by 0 bases, and 7 bases separated the two germline ends. The germline gives CDR1 MNHEY, CDR2 SVGAGI. The length of the CDR3 is 14 residues. The CDR3 reads CASSYLESNYGYTF. The CDR3 DNA is TGTGCCAGCAGTTACCTGGAATCTAACTATGGCTACACCTTC.

This clonotype was seen repeatedly, ten times or more. The gene calls are TRBV7-9 and TRBJ2-1; TRBD1 agrees at 7 bases. The CDR3 loop spans 15 amino acids. J was trimmed by 3 bases and V by 5 bases; bases with no gene match: 7. Germline CDR1 reads SEHNR; CDR2 reads FQNEAQ (reference sequence). This CDR3 reads CASSPYRGYYNEQFF. The CDR3 DNA is TGTGCCAGCAGCCCGTACAGGGGTTACTACAATGAGCAGTTCTTC.

This clonotype was detected only a few times. The J gene is TRBJ1-2, the V gene TRBV11-2, with a weak D call TRBD1 (6 bases). Germline V lookup: CDR1 SGHAT, CDR2 FQNNGV. The CDR3 sequence is 16 residues long. With 6 bases removed from V and 3 bases from J, the gap between germline ends came to 20 bases. The CDR3 protein is CASRPSGQLTDYGYTF. The CDR3 coding sequence is TGTGCCAGCAGACCATCTGGACAGCTCACCGACTATGGCTACACCTTC.

This clonotype showed up just a few times. V and J are TRBV3-1 and TRBJ2-5; D uncertain. Trimming stripped 9 bases from V and 7 bases from J, with 21 bases between. Germline V gives CDR1 LGHDT, CDR2 YNNKEL (reference sequence). This CDR3 contains 14 residues. The CDR3 coding sequence is TGTGCCAGTAAACCAAACGGCGCAGATGGGACCCAGTACTTC. Protein sequence: CASKPNGADGTQYF.

Only a few counts were recorded for this clonotype. The CDR3 here is CASSLTNRATTGELFF. The DNA for the CDR3 is TGTGCCAGCAGCTTAACCAACAGGGCCACCACCGGGGAGCTGTTTTTT. This chain connects TRBV7-9 to TRBJ2-2; the D gene is possibly TRBD1 (6 bases). The germline V and J ends were trimmed by 2 bases and 4 bases, with 14 bases remaining between them. CDR1 and CDR2 (germline): SEHNR, FQNEAQ (reference sequence). CDR3 size: 16 residues.

This clonotype was observed at least ten times. The chain uses TRBV2 and TRBJ1-1; D is perhaps TRBD1 (6 bases). Germline CDR1 is SNHLY and CDR2 is FYNNEI. The V and J ends lost 6 bases and 2 bases respectively, with 10 bases between them. The CDR3 is 13 amino acids. The CDR3 sequence is CASRGQFNTEAFF. The CDR3 nucleotides read TGTGCCAGCAGAGGACAGTTTAACACTGAAGCTTTCTTT. Full variable domain (remainder filled in from reference TRBV2 and TRBJ1-1): EPEVTQTPSHQVTQMGQEVILRCVPISNHLYFYWYRQILGQKVEFLVSFYNNEISEKSEIFDDQFSVERPDGSNFTLKIRSTKLEDSAMYFCASRGQFNTEAFFGQGTRLTVV.

This clonotype was seen only a few times. CDR3 DNA: TGTGCCAGCAGCTCACTTGGACTAGTCCCCTACAATGAGCAGTTCTTC. Protein product: CASSSLGLVPYNEQFF. V gene TRBV7-8 combines with J gene TRBJ2-1, with 7 bases identical to TRBD2. V lost 4 bases and J lost 2; bases outside the gene matches: 8. The CDR3 spans 16 residues. CDR1 and CDR2 (germline): SGHVS, FQNEAQ.

This clonotype was recorded many times. The rearrangement uses TRBV20-1 and TRBJ2-1; 11 bases align to TRBD2. The germline gives CDR1 DFQATT, CDR2 SNEGSKA (reference sequence). The CDR3 contains 15 residues. The trim removed 5 bases at V and 9 bases at J, leaving 12 bases unmatched. The CDR3 bases are TGCAGTGCTCCCATAGGGCTAGCGGGGGGCGGTGAGCAGTTCTTC. Translating gives CSAPIGLAGGGEQFF.

The CDR3 region has the DNA TGCAGTGCCCCTACCCCAGGACAGACAGATACGCAGTATTTT. It specifies CSAPTPGQTDTQYF. The V gene is TRBV20-1, the J gene TRBJ2-3; tentative D call: TRBD1 (6 bases). CDR1 DFQATT and CDR2 SNEGSKA come from the germline V gene (reference sequence). The germline V and J ends were trimmed by 6 bases and 3 bases, with 16 bases remaining between them. This CDR3 has 14 residues.

This clonotype came up a few times. V and J are TRBV7-9 and TRBJ2-4; TRBD1 matches 9 bases. Germline V gene lookup returns CDR1 SEHNR and CDR2 FQNEAQ (reference sequence). The CDR3 has 13 amino acids. The V gene end was trimmed by 5 bases and the J gene end by 12 bases; junction bases not matched to a gene: 8. The CDR3 here is CASSGTGQKSQYF. The CDR3 bases are TGTGCCAGCAGCGGGACAGGGCAGAAGAGTCAGTACTTC.

V is TRBV7-3 and J is TRBJ1-2; weak D call: TRBD1 (5 bases). This CDR3 contains 16 residues. CDR1 is SGHTA and CDR2 is FQGTGA in the germline V gene. V dropped 4 bases and J dropped 4 bases, with 19 bases sitting between them. CDR3 sequence: CASSSQSQGRSYGYTF. For the CDR3, the DNA is TGTGCCAGCAGCTCCCAAAGCCAGGGCCGAAGCTATGGCTACACCTTC.

This clonotype was detected a few times. The J gene is TRBJ2-7, the V gene TRBV6-2 or TRBV6-3; perhaps TRBD1 as D (5 bases). V lost 0 bases to trimming and J lost 2 bases, with 17 bases between them. CDR1 and CDR2 (germline): MNHEY, SVGEGT. This CDR3 has 17 residues. The DNA for the CDR3 is TGTGCCAGCAGTTACTCCTCCCGACAGAACCCTACCTACGAGCAGTACGTC. Its protein product is CASSYSSRQNPTYEQYV.

This clonotype has only a few counts. The chain links TRBV28 to TRBJ1-1; 12 nucleotides line up with TRBD1. V gave up 7 bases and J gave up 4 bases; unmatched junction bases: 10. Germline CDR1 reads MDHEN; CDR2 reads SYDVKM. The CDR3 loop spans 16 amino acids. The CDR3 nucleotides read TGTGCCAGCATTCACCGGGACAGGGGGCCGCTCACTGAAGCTTTCTTT. It encodes CASIHRDRGPLTEAFF.

This chain joins TRBV5-4 and TRBJ1-2, with TRBD1 identical over 7 bases. Germline V gene lookup returns CDR1 SGHNT and CDR2 YYREEE (reference sequence). The CDR3 has 14 residues. The trim removed 4 bases at V and 8 bases at J, leaving 11 bases unmatched. DNA of the CDR3: TGTGCCAGCAGCCCGAACAGGGGTAGTGAAGGCTACACCTTC. It specifies CASSPNRGSEGYTF.